The present TCR beta chain was sequenced within a study of OX40 agonist ivuxolimab in advanced cancers. Whole-study context: At 0.01 to 10 mg/kg, ivuxolimab was administered intravenously to patients every 2 weeks. Two patients with cutaneous melanoma and one with hepatocellular carcinoma, three in total, showed partial responses. Study results and limitations: Averaging showed that CD8+ T cells had more expanded clones than CD4+ did. Clonal expansion by week 6 occurred in CD4+ and CD8+ blood T cells (at 0.1 to 3.0 mg/kg).

Concerning this clone itself: Its antigen is unidentified.

Germline values: CDR1 SGHAT, CDR2 FQNNGV. The V end lost 4 bases, the J end lost 10 bases, and 10 bases lay between the germline ends. CDR3 length equals 11 residues. Only in-frame clones appear in the TCRdb table, and some are missing; sequencing was by immunoSEQ multiplex PCR. Of 65,000 to 90,000 clones in the sample, 85% are singletons; the top ten hold 0.5% to 0.6%. The TCR sequence derives from an adult with an advanced solid tumor such as melanoma, head and neck, liver or kidney cancer. The J gene is TRBJ1-1, the V gene TRBV11-2, with a tentative D call TRBD1 (6 bases). The material sequenced was CD4+ or CD8+ T cells sorted from blood, taken in a trial of the OX40 agonist ivuxolimab. The CDR3 spells CASSSGGRAFF. CDR3 DNA sequence: TGTGCCAGCAGCTCCGGGGGGCGAGCTTTCTTT. Full variable domain (missing parts from reference TRBV11-2 and TRBJ1-1): EAGVAQSPRYKIIEKRQSVAFWCNPISGHATLYWYQQILGQGPKLLIQFQNNGVVDDSQLPKDRFSAERLKGVDSTLKIQPAKLEDSAVYLCASSSGGRAFFGQGTRLTVV.